This passage covers 30 T cell receptor beta chains from one sample sequenced in a study of Graves' ophthalmopathy and Graves' hyperthyroidism. Amplification of TCR beta CDR3 regions used RNA transcripts. Investigators did first-round RT-PCR with HTBI primers, then second-round multiplex PCR. TCRdb reprocessed the multiplex PCR reads via MiXCR and lists one record per CDR3 protein. The data hold around 1.1 million distinct CDR3 sequences, with about two fifths observed a single time. Sequences were obtained from peripheral blood or thyroid tissue (not recorded which). Receptor source: an adult man with Graves' hyperthyroidism.

J is TRBJ2-7 and V is TRBV7-9, with 7 nucleotides matching TRBD2. The CDR3 runs 15 residues. CDR1 is SEHNR, CDR2 FQNEAQ, per germline (reference sequence). The junction had 10 bases not matched to a gene; V was cut back by 5 bases and J by 3 bases. The CDR3 reads CASSPKAGKLYEQYF. CDR3 coding DNA: TGTGCCAGCAGCCCCAAAGCGGGAAAGCTCTACGAGCAGTACTTC.

The chain combines TRBV7-2 with TRBJ2-5; tentatively, D is TRBD2 (5 bases). The end of the DNA aligns better with TRBJ2-1, so the J call may be wrong. CDR1 is SGHTA and CDR2 is FQGNSA in the germline V gene. The CDR3 totals 13 residues. CDR3 amino acids: CASSMPGIGEQFF. CDR3 coding DNA: TGTGCCAGCAGCATGCCGGGAATTGGTGAGCAGTTCTTC.

This clonotype was picked up one time. Here the CDR3 DNA reads TGTGCCAGCAGGGGGGGACAGGGACTCTATGGCTACACCTTC. This gives the protein CASRGGQGLYGYTF. The chain joins TRBV2 to TRBJ1-2, with 9 bases lining up with TRBD1. CDR3 length equals 14 residues. Germline CDR1 reads SNHLY; CDR2 reads FYNNEI. Trimming cost V 6 bases and J 4 bases; bases outside gene matches: 6. Full variable domain (missing parts from reference TRBV2 and TRBJ1-2): EPEVTQTPSHQVTQMGQEVILRCVPISNHLYFYWYRQILGQKVEFLVSFYNNEISEKSEIFDDQFSVERPDGSNFTLKIRSTKLEDSAMYFCASRGGQGLYGYTFGSGTRLTVV.

In this sample, this clonotype turned up a few times. J is TRBJ1-4 and V is TRBV7-9; TRBD1 might be the D (5 bases). Trimming removed 0 bases at V and 8 bases at J, with 13 bases between. The CDR3 loop spans 15 amino acids. Germline CDR1 SEHNR, CDR2 FQNEAQ (reference sequence). CDR3 nucleotide sequence: TGTGCCAGCAGCTTAGCTGGCAGGGTGTACGAAAAACTGTTTTTT. It is translated as CASSLAGRVYEKLFF.

This clonotype appeared many times. The rearrangement uses TRBV5-6 and TRBJ2-7, with a weak D call TRBD1 (6 bases). The CDR3 contains 15 residues. V lost 4 bases and J lost 5, with 19 bases in between. CDR1 and CDR2 from the germline V gene are SGHDT and YYEEEE. In DNA, the CDR3 is TGTGCCAGCAGCGGCACAGGGTTTGGCAGCCACGAGCAGTACTTC. The encoded protein is CASSGTGFGSHEQYF.

V gene TRBV10-2 combines with J gene TRBJ2-7; D may be TRBD2 (6 bases). The CDR3 has 13 amino acids. V lost 7 bases, J lost 7 bases, and 17 bases lay in between. The germline gives CDR1 WSHSY, CDR2 SAAADI. CDR3 amino acids: CASKRGGTVEQYF. The DNA for the CDR3 is TGCGCCAGCAAACGCGGCGGGACTGTGGAGCAGTACTTC.

The V and J genes are TRBV2 and TRBJ2-5, with TRBD2 identical over 7 bases. The V segment lost 4 bases and the J segment 3 bases; nucleotides outside the gene matches: 8. CDR1 is SNHLY and CDR2 is FYNNEI in the germline V gene. The CDR3 loop spans 15 amino acids. CDR3 DNA sequence: TGTGCCAGCAGTGGACGGGAGGCCATGAAAGAGACCCAGTACTTC. This sequence encodes CASSGREAMKETQYF.

Many counts were recorded for this clonotype. The junction differs from germline at one of its ends, possibly a read error. The rearrangement links TRBV7-8 to TRBJ2-7; D is unclear. The germline gives CDR1 SGHVS, CDR2 FQNEAQ. The CDR3 is 13 residues long. The DNA of the CDR3 is TGTGCCAGCAGCTTAGATGGGGTTTTAAGTGTCGACTTC. Translated, it gives CASSLDGVLSVDF. Looking up the rest from reference TRBV7-8 and TRBJ2-7 gives the full variable domain: GAGVSQSPRYKVAKRGQDVALRCDPISGHVSLFWYQQALGQGPEFLTYFQNEAQLDKSGLPSDRFFAERPEGSVSTLKIQRTQQEDSAVYLCASSLDGVLSVDFGPGTRLTVT.

This clonotype was detected only a few times. The rearrangement uses TRBV7-9 and TRBJ1-2; D perhaps matches TRBD1 (6 bases). V shed 4 bases and J shed 9 bases, with 15 bases lying between them. Germline V gene lookup returns CDR1 SEHNR and CDR2 FQNEAQ (reference sequence). This CDR3 has 13 amino acids. CDR3 residues: CASSSPTGASYTF. The CDR3 region has the DNA TGTGCCAGCAGCTCACCGACAGGCGCTAGCTACACCTTC.

This clonotype was observed a handful of times. The gene calls are TRBV5-1 and TRBJ2-5; 12 positions match TRBD2. This CDR3 has 15 amino acids. The trim removed 3 bases at V and 3 bases at J, leaving 3 bases unmatched. The germline V gene encodes CDR1 SGHRS and CDR2 YFSETQ. The CDR3 DNA sequence: TGCGCCAGCAGCTATAGACTAGCGGGAGAAGAGACCCAGTACTTC. Amino acids: CASSYRLAGEETQYF. The entire variable domain, with the rest obtained from reference TRBV5-1 and TRBJ2-5, is as follows: KAGVTQTPRYLIKTRGQQVTLSCSPISGHRSVSWYQQTPGQGLQFLFEYFSETQRNKGNFPGRFSGRQFSNSRSEMNVSTLELGDSALYLCASSYRLAGEETQYFGPGTRLLVL.

The chain uses TRBV18 and TRBJ2-7; D tentatively fits TRBD1 or TRBD2 (5 bases each). The ends were cut back, 2 bases at V and 6 bases at J, with 17 bases in the middle. CDR1 and CDR2 from the germline V gene are KGHSH and LQKENI. The CDR3 length is 15 residues. This chain's CDR3 is CASSPNVGRAIEQYF. The CDR3 nucleotides are TGTGCCAGCTCACCAAACGTGGGACGAGCCATCGAGCAGTACTTC. Using reference TRBV18 and TRBJ2-7 for the parts outside the CDR3, the full variable domain is NAGVMQNPRHLVRRRGQEARLRCSPMKGHSHVYWYRQLPEEGLKFMVYLQKENIIDESGMPKERFSAEFPKEGPSILRIQQVVRGDSAAYFCASSPNVGRAIEQYFGPGTRLTVT.

The V call is TRBV30, the J call TRBJ1-1; tentatively, D is TRBD1 (5 bases). In germline, CDR1 is GTSNPN, CDR2 SVGIG (reference sequence). The CDR3 sequence is 14 residues long. V gave up 4 bases and J gave up 1 base, with 13 bases separating them. CDR3 residues: CAWTWTLGNTEAFF. DNA for the CDR3: TGTGCCTGGACCTGGACATTAGGGAACACTGAAGCTTTCTTT.

V usage is TRBV10-3 and J usage is TRBJ2-2; 8 bases match TRBD1. This CDR3 region has 15 residues. CDR1 is ENHRY and CDR2 is SYGVKD in the germline V gene. Unmatched junction bases numbered 7, after V lost 3 bases and J lost 7 bases. The CDR3 DNA follows: TGTGCCATCAGTGATAGCAGGGGGCAGTACGGGGAGCTGTTTTTT. It yields the protein CAISDSRGQYGELFF.

This clonotype was counted between two and nine times. The V call is TRBV5-1, the J call TRBJ2-7; TRBD1 matches at 7 bases. CDR1 is SGHRS, CDR2 YFSETQ, per germline. The junction had 7 bases not matched to a gene; V was cut back by 7 bases and J by 3 bases. There are 13 residues in the CDR3. The CDR3 DNA follows: TGCGCCAGCCGGCCGACAGGGAACTACGAGCAGTACTTC. Translation: CASRPTGNYEQYF.

In regard to this clonotype: One end of the junction fails to match germline, which may point to a read error. The chain employs TRBV10-2 and TRBJ2-5; the match to TRBD2 covers 10 bases. Germline assignment: CDR1 WSHSY and CDR2 SAAADI. The length of the CDR3 is 14 residues. CDR3 nucleotides: TGCGCCAGGAGTGCGGGACTAGCGAGGGAGACCCAGTACTTC. Encoded protein: CARSAGLARETQYF.

This clonotype occurred many times. This chain connects TRBV29-1 to TRBJ2-6, with D perhaps TRBD1 (6 bases). The CDR3 extends over 15 amino acids. The germline CDR1 and CDR2 sequences are SQVTM and ANQGSEA. The V gene lost 2 bases and the J gene lost 4 bases, with 12 bases spanning the gap. The CDR3 is CSVEFPGTGANVLTF. Here the CDR3 DNA reads TGCAGCGTTGAATTCCCGGGGACAGGGGCCAACGTCCTGACTTTC.

V usage is TRBV10-3 and J usage is TRBJ2-5; 7 bases map to TRBD2. The junction had 12 bases not matched to a gene; V was cut back by 6 bases and J by 5 bases. Per the germline V gene, CDR1 is ENHRY and CDR2 is SYGVKD. The CDR3 extends over 15 amino acids. The CDR3 DNA sequence: TGTGCCATCAGGAACCCAATGACTAGCCCGGAGACCCAGTACTTC. The encoded protein is CAIRNPMTSPETQYF.

V is TRBV29-1 and J is TRBJ1-2, with 7 bases that match TRBD1. The V and J ends lost 3 bases and 7 bases, in that order; junction bases with no gene match: 11. The CDR3 covers 14 residues. The germline V gene has CDR1 SQVTM and CDR2 ANQGSEA. CDR3 DNA: TGCAGCGTTGATCCACGGGAGGGGGCGCGTGGCTACACCTTC. This sequence encodes CSVDPREGARGYTF.

This clonotype has just one count. The chain links TRBV20-1 to TRBJ2-5, with 7 bases that match TRBD2. The CDR3 extends over 10 amino acids. CDR1 and CDR2 (germline): DFQATT, SNEGSKA (reference sequence). CDR3 loop: CSVVGGNQYF. CDR3 nucleotides: TGCAGCGTTGTCGGGGGGAACCAGTACTTC.

About this clonotype itself: A much larger clone lies a single base off, so this may be a read error. V gene TRBV6-5 combines with J gene TRBJ1-1; D might be TRBD1 (6 bases). There are 14 residues in the CDR3. V was clipped by 7 bases and J by 4 bases, with 16 bases between them. Germline CDR1 reads MNHEY; CDR2 reads SVGAGI. The CDR3 reads CASNSDRKSTEAFF. DNA for the CDR3: TGTGCCAGCAACTCGGACAGAAAGAGCACTGAAGCTTTCTTT.

This clonotype was recorded many times. The chain links TRBV5-1 to TRBJ2-7; the D is unclear. Looked up from germline, CDR1 is SGHRS and CDR2 is YFSETQ. The CDR3 runs to 14 residues. V shed 2 bases and J shed 2 bases, with 11 bases lying between them. The CDR3 bases are TGCGCCAGCAGCTTTACGGATTCCACCTACGAGCAGTACTTC. Amino acid sequence: CASSFTDSTYEQYF.

Ten or more counts support this clonotype. The V gene is TRBV7-8, the J gene TRBJ2-2, with D perhaps TRBD1 (6 bases). Per germline, CDR1 SGHVS and CDR2 FQNEAQ. The CDR3 is made up of 18 amino acids. V shed 5 bases and J shed 8 bases, with 27 bases lying between them. CDR3 in amino acids: CASSHLRGRGVDLGELFF. The DNA for the CDR3 is TGTGCCAGCAGCCACCTTAGGGGCAGGGGCGTCGATTTGGGGGAGCTGTTTTTT.

This clonotype was detected only once. The V call is TRBV5-1, the J call TRBJ2-5; D gene ambiguous. The CDR3 has 13 amino acids. Germline CDR1 and CDR2: SGHRS and YFSETQ. V was shortened by 0 bases and J by 5 bases, with 8 bases between the two germline ends. CDR3 region: CASSLEIEETQYF. In nucleotides, the CDR3 is TGCGCCAGCAGCTTGGAAATCGAGGAGACCCAGTACTTC.

In this sample, this clonotype turned up a few times. The DNA of the CDR3 is TGCGCCAGCAGCTACCCGGGACAAGGGAGAGAGACCCAGTACTTC. It is translated as CASSYPGQGRETQYF. The chain recombines TRBV5-1 with TRBJ2-5; D might be TRBD1 (6 bases). The CDR3 is 15 amino acids. The V end was cut by 3 bases, the J end by 4 bases, with 16 bases between. Germline V gene data show CDR1 as SGHRS and CDR2 as YFSETQ. The full variable domain, completed using reference TRBV5-1 and TRBJ2-5, is KAGVTQTPRYLIKTRGQQVTLSCSPISGHRSVSWYQQTPGQGLQFLFEYFSETQRNKGNFPGRFSGRQFSNSRSEMNVSTLELGDSALYLCASSYPGQGRETQYFGPGTRLLVL.

Points on this clonotype: A read error may account for a junction end that differs from germline. This rearrangement joins TRBV2 to TRBJ2-5; tentative D call: TRBD1 (6 bases). There are 15 residues in the CDR3. CDR1 is SNHLY and CDR2 is FYNNEI in the germline V gene. CDR3 sequence: CACSVFGQLQETQYF. In DNA form, the CDR3 reads TGTGCCTGCAGCGTTTTTGGACAGTTACAAGAGACCCAGTACTTC.

Ten or more counts support this clonotype. The chain recombines TRBV5-1 with TRBJ2-7; TRBD1 matches at 7 bases. Germline CDR1 reads SGHRS; CDR2 reads YFSETQ. The J segment lost 0 bases and the V segment lost 5 bases, leaving 5 bases of the junction unmatched. The CDR3 has 14 residues. This CDR3 reads CASRPGTASYEQYF. CDR3 in DNA: TGCGCCAGCAGACCCGGGACAGCCTCCTACGAGCAGTACTTC.

The V and J genes are TRBV5-1 and TRBJ2-7, with 8 nucleotides matching TRBD1. J gave up 2 bases and V 4 bases, and 8 bases lay outside the gene matches. Germline V gene lookup returns CDR1 SGHRS and CDR2 YFSETQ. This CDR3 region has 15 residues. The CDR3: CASSVRTGFTYEQYF. DNA for the CDR3: TGCGCCAGCAGCGTCCGGACAGGGTTCACCTACGAGCAGTACTTC.

This clonotype was observed once. The J gene is TRBJ1-2, the V gene TRBV10-2; TRBD1 is a possible D gene (6 bases). Germline CDR1 and CDR2: WSHSY and SAAADI. The V and J ends lost 4 bases and 2 bases respectively, with 11 bases between them. The CDR3 runs 14 residues. The CDR3: CASSARDRNYGYTF. The CDR3 DNA follows: TGCGCCAGCAGTGCCCGTGACAGGAACTATGGCTACACCTTC.

This clonotype was seen repeatedly, ten times or more. The chain joins TRBV29-1 to TRBJ1-1; TRBD1 matches 7 bases. Germline V gene data show CDR1 as SQVTM and CDR2 as ANQGSEA. Trimming cost V 5 bases and J 1 base; bases outside gene matches: 1. The CDR3 spans 12 residues. For the CDR3, the DNA is TGCAGCGTTCGACAGGGGAACACTGAAGCTTTCTTT. Amino acid sequence: CSVRQGNTEAFF.

A remark on this clonotype: One end of the junction is discordant with germline, which a read error may explain. The gene calls are TRBV5-1 and TRBJ2-5; D gene unclear. The germline V gene encodes CDR1 SGHRS and CDR2 YFSETQ. This CDR3 comprises 14 residues. This CDR3 is CASRVTPEAETQYF. In DNA form, the CDR3 reads TGTGCCAGCCGCGTGACACCCGAAGCAGAGACCCAGTACTTC.